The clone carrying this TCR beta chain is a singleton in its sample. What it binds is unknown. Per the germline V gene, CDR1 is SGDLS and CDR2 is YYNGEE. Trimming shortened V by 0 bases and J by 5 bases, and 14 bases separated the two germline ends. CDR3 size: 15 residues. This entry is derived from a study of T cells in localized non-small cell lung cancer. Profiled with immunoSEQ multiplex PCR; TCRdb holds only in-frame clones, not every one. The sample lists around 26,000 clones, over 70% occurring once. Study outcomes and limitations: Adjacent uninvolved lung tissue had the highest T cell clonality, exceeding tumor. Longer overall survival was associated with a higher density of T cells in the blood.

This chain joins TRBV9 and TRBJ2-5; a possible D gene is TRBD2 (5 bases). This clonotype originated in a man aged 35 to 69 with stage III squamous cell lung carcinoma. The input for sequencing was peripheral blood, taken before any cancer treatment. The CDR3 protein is CASSVVGRRGETQYF. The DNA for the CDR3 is TGTGCCAGCAGCGTAGTAGGTCGGCGCGGGGAGACCCAGTACTTC.